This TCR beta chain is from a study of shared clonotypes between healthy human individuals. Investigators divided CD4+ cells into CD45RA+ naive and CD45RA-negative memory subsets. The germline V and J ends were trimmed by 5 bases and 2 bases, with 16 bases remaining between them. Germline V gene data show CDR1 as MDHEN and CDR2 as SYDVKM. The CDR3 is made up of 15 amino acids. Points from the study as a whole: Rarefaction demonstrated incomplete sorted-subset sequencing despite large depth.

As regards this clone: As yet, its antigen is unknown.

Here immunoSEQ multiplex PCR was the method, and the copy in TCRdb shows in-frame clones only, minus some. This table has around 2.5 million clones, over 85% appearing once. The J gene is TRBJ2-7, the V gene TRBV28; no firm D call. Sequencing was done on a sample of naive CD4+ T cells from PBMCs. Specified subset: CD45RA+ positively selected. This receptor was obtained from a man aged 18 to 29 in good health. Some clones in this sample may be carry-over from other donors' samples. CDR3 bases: TGTGCCAGCAGTCCCCCCCCGAATACCCCCTACGAGCAGTACTTC. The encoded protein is CASSPPPNTPYEQYF.